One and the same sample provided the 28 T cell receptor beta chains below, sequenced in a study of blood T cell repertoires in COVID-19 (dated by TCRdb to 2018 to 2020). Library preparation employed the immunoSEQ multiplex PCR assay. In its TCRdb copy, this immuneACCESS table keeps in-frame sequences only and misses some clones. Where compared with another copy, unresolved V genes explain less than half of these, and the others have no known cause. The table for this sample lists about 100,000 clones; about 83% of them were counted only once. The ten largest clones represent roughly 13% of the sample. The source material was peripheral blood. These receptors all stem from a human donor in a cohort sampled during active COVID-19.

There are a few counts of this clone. In DNA, the CDR3 is TGTGCCAGCAGCCTGGGACTTCCGGGAAGGGGAGATACGCAGTATTTT. Its protein product is CASSLGLPGRGDTQYF. The chain links TRBV11-2 to TRBJ2-3; tentative D call: TRBD2 (6 bases). Germline loops: CDR1 SGHAT, CDR2 FQNNGV. V was shortened by 5 bases and J by 5 bases, with 20 bases between the two germline ends. The CDR3 loop spans 16 amino acids.

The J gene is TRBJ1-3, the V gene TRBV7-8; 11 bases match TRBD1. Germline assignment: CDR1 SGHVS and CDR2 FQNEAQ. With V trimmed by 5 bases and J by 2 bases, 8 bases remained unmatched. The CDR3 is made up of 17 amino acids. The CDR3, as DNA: TGTGCCAGCAGCCTAGGACAGGGGGCGAGTACTGGAAACACCATATATTTT. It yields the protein CASSLGQGASTGNTIYF.

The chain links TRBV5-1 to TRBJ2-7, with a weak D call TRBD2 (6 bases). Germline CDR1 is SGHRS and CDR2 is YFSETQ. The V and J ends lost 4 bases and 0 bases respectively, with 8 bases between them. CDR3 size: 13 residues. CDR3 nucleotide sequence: TGCGCCAGCAGCCCGGACTACTCCTACGAGCAGTACTTC. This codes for CASSPDYSYEQYF.

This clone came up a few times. The CDR3 reads CASSARGGAGNEQFF. CDR3 coding DNA: TGTGCCAGCAGCGCCCGCGGGGGGGCCGGCAATGAGCAGTTCTTC. The chain couples TRBV9 to TRBJ2-1; 9 nucleotides agree with TRBD2. V lost 3 bases, J lost 6 bases, and 7 bases stayed unmatched. CDR3 length: 15 amino acids. The germline V gene encodes CDR1 SGDLS and CDR2 YYNGEE.

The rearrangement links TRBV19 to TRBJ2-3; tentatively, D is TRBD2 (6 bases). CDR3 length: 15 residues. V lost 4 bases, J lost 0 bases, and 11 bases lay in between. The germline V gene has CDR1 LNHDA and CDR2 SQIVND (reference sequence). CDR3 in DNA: TGTGCCAGTAGTAAAGACGGGACTAGCACAGATACGCAGTATTTT. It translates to CASSKDGTSTDTQYF. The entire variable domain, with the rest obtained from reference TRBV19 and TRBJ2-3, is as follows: DGGITQSPKYLFRKEGQNVTLSCEQNLNHDAMYWYRQDPGQGLRLIYYSQIVNDFQKGDIAEGYSVSREKKESFPLTVTSAQKNPTAFYLCASSKDGTSTDTQYFGPGTRLTVL.

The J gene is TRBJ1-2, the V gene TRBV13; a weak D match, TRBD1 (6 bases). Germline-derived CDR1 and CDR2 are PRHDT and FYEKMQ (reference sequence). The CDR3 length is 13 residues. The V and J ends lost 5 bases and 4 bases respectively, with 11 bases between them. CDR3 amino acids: CASSQRTAYGYTF. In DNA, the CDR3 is TGTGCCAGCAGCCAAAGGACAGCCTATGGCTACACCTTC. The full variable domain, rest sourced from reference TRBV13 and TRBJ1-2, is AAGVIQSPRHLIKEKRETATLKCYPIPRHDTVYWYQQGPGQDPQFLISFYEKMQSDKGSIPDRFSAQQFSDYHSELNMSSLELGDSALYFCASSQRTAYGYTFGSGTRLTVV.

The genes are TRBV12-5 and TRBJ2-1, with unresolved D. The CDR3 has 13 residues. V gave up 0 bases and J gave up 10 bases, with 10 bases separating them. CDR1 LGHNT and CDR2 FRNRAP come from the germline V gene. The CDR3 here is CASGLVWPPEQFF. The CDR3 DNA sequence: TGTGCTAGTGGTTTGGTATGGCCCCCAGAGCAGTTCTTC.

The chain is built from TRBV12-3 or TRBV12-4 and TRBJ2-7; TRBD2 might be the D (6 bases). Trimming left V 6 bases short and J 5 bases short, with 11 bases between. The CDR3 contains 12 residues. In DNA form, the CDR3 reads TGTGCCAGCAGGAAGGGACTTGACGAGCAGTACTTC. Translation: CASRKGLDEQYF.

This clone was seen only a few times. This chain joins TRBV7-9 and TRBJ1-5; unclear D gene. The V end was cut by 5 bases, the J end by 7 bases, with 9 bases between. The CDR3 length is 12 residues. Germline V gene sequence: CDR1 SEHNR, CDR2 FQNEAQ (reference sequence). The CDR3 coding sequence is TGTGCCAGCAGCCCCGACATCCAGCCCCAGCATTTT. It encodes CASSPDIQPQHF. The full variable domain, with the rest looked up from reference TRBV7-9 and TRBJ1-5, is DTGVSQNPRHKITKRGQNVTFRCDPISEHNRLYWYRQTLGQGPEFLTYFQNEAQLEKSRLLSDRFSAERPKGSFSTLEIQRTEQGDSAMYLCASSPDIQPQHFGDGTRLSIL.

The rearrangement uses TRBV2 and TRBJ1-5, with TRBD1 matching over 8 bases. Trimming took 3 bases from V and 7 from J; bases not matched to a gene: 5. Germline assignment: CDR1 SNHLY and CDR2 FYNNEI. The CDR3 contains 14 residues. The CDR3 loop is CASSDGTGRQPQHF. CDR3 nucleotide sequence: TGTGCCAGCAGTGACGGGACAGGCCGGCAGCCCCAGCATTTT.

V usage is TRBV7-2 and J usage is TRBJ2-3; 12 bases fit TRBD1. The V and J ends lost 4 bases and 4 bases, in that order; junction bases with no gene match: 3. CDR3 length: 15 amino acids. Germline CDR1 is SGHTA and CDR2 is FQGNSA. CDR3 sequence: CASSSGQGAADTQYF. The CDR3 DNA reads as TGTGCCAGCAGCTCGGGACAGGGGGCGGCAGATACGCAGTATTTT. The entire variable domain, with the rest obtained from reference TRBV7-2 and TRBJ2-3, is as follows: GAGVSQSPSNKVTEKGKDVELRCDPISGHTALYWYRQSLGQGLEFLIYFQGNSAPDKSGLPSDRFSAERTGGSVSTLTIQRTQQEDSAVYLCASSSGQGAADTQYFGPGTRLTVL.

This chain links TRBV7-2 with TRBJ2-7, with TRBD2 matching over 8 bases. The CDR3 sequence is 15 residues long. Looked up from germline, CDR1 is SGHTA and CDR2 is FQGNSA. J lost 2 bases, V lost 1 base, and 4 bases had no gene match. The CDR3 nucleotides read TGTGCCAGCAGCTTAGGCGCGGGGGGCACCTACGAGCAGTACTTC. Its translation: CASSLGAGGTYEQYF.

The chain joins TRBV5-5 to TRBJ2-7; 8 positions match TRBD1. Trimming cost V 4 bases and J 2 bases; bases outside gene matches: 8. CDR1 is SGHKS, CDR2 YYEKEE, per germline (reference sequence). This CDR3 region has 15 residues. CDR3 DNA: TGTGCCAGCAGCACCAGACAGGGGACGACCTACGAGCAGTACTTC. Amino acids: CASSTRQGTTYEQYF.

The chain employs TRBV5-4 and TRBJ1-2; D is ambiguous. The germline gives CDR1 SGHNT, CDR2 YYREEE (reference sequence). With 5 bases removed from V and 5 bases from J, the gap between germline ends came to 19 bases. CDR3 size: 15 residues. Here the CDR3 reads CASSSYPPGKYGYTF. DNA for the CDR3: TGTGCCAGCAGTTCCTACCCTCCGGGGAAGTATGGCTACACCTTC.

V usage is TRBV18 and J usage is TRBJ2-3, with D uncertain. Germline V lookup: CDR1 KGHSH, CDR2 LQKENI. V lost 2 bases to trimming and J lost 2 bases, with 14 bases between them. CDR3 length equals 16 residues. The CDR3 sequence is CASSPLIPQNTDTQYF. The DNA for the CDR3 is TGTGCCAGCTCACCATTAATCCCTCAGAACACAGATACGCAGTATTTT.

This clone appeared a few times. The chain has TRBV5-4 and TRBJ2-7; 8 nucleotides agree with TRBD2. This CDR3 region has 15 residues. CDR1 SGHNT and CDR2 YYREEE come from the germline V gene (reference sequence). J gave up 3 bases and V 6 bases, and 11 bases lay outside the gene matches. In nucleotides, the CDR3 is TGTGCCAGCACCCCTCGACCGGGACTAGTCTACGAGCAGTACTTC. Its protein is CASTPRPGLVYEQYF.

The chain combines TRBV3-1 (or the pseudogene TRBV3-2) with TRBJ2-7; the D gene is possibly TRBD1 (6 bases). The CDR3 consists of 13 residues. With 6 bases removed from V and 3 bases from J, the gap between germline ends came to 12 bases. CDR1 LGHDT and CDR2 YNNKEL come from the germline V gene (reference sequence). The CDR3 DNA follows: TGTGCCAGCAGAGGAACAGGGTACTACGAGCAGTACTTC. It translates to CASRGTGYYEQYF.

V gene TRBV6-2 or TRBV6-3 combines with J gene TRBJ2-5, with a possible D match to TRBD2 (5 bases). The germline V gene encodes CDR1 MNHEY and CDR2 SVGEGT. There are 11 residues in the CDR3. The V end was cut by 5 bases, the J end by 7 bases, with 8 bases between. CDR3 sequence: CASSDTRTQYF. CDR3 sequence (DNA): TGTGCCAGCAGTGATACTAGGACCCAGTACTTC.

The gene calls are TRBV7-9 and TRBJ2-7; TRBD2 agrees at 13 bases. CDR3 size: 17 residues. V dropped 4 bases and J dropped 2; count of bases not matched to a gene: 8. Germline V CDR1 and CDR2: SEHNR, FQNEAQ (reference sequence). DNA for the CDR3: TGTGCCAGCAGCTCAGATCGGACTAGCGGGAGCACCTACGAGCAGTACTTC. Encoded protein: CASSSDRTSGSTYEQYF.

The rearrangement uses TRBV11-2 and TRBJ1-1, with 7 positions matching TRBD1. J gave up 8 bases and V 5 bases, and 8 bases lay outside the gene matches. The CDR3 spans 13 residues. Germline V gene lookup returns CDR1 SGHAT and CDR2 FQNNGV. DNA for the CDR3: TGTGCCAGCAGCACCCAACAGGGGATGGAAGCTTTCTTT. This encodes CASSTQQGMEAFF. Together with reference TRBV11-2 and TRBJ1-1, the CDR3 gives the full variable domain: EAGVAQSPRYKIIEKRQSVAFWCNPISGHATLYWYQQILGQGPKLLIQFQNNGVVDDSQLPKDRFSAERLKGVDSTLKIQPAKLEDSAVYLCASSTQQGMEAFFGQGTRLTVV.

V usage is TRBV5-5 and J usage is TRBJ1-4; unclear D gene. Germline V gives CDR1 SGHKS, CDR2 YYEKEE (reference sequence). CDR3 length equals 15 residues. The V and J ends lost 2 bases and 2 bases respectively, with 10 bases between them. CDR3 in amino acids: CASSFRVTTNEKLFF. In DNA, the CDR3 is TGTGCCAGCAGCTTCCGGGTTACGACTAATGAAAAACTGTTTTTT.

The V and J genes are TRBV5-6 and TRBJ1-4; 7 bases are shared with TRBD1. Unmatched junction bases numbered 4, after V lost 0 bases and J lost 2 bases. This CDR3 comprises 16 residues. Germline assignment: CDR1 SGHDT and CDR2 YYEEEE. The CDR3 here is CASSLEGAGTNEKLFF. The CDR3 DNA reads TGTGCCAGCAGCTTGGAGGGGGCGGGCACTAATGAAAAACTGTTTTTT.

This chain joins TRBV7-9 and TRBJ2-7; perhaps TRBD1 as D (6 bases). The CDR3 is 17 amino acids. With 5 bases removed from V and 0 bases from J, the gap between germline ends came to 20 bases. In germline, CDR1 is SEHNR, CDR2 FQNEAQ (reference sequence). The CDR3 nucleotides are TGTGCCAGCAGCCAAACAATCTTTACAGGGATCTCCTACGAGCAGTACTTC. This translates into CASSQTIFTGISYEQYF.

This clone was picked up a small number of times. The CDR3: CASSQASVDYEQYF. DNA of the CDR3: TGCGCCAGCAGCCAAGCTAGCGTAGACTACGAGCAGTACTTC. The chain combines TRBV4-3 with TRBJ2-7; perhaps TRBD2 as D (6 bases). Trimming removed 1 base from V and 3 bases from J, with 10 bases in between. The germline V gene encodes CDR1 LGHNA and CDR2 YSLEER. This CDR3 is built from 14 residues.

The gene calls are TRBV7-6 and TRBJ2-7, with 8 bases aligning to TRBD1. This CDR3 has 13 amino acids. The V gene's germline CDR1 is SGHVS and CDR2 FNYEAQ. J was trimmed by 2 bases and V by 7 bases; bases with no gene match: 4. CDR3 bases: TGTGCCAGCACACAGGGGGAGACCTACGAGCAGTACTTC. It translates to CASTQGETYEQYF.

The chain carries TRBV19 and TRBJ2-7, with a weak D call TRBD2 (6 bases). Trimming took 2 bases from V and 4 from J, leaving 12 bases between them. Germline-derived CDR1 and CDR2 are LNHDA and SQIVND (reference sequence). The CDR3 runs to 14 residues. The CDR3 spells CASSIRGNAYEQYF. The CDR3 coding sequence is TGTGCCAGTAGTATACGGGGGAATGCGTACGAGCAGTACTTC.

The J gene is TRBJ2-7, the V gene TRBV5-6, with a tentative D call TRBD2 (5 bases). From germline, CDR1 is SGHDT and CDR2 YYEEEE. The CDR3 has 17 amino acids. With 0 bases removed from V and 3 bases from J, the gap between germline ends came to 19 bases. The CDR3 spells CASSLAKRRLADYEQYF. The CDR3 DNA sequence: TGTGCCAGCAGCTTGGCCAAAAGGAGGCTAGCTGACTACGAGCAGTACTTC. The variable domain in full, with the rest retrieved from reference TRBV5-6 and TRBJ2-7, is DAGVTQSPTHLIKTRGQQVTLRCSPKSGHDTVSWYQQALGQGPQFIFQYYEEEERQRGNFPDRFSGHQFPNYSSELNVNALLLGDSALYLCASSLAKRRLADYEQYFGPGTRLTVT.

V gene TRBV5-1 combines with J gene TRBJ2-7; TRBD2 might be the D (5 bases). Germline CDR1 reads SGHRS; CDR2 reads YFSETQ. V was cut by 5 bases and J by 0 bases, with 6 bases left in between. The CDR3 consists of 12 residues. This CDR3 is CASSEGSYEQYF. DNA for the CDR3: TGCGCCAGCAGTGAGGGCTCCTACGAGCAGTACTTC.